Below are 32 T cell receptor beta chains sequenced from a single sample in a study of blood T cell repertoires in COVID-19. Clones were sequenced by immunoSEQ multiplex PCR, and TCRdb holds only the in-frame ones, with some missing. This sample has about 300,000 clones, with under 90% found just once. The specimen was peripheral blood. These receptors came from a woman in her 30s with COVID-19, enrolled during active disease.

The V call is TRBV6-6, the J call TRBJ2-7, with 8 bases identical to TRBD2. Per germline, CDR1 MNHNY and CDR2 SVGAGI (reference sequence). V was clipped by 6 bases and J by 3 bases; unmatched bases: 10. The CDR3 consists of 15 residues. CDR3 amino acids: CASSPSGGGSYEQYF. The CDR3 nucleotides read TGTGCCAGCAGCCCCAGCGGGGGAGGGAGCTACGAGCAGTACTTC.

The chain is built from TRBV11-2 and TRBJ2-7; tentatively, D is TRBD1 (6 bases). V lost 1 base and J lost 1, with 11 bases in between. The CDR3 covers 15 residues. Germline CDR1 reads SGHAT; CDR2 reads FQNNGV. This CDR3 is CASSLAQGGSYEQYV. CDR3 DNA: TGTGCCAGCAGCTTAGCACAGGGTGGGTCCTACGAGCAGTACGTC.

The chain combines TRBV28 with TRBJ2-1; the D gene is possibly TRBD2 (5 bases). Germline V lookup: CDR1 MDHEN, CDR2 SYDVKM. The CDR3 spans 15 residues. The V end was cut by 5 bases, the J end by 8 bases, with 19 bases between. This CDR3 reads CASSLLGRGVDEQFF. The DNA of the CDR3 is TGTGCCAGCAGTCTACTAGGACGTGGGGTGGATGAGCAGTTCTTC.

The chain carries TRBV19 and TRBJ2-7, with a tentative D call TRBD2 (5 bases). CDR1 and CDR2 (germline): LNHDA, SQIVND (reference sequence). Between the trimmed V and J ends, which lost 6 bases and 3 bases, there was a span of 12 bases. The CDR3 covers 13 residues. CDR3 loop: CASRREGSYEQYV. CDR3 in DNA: TGTGCCAGTAGGCGCGAGGGTAGCTACGAGCAGTACGTC.

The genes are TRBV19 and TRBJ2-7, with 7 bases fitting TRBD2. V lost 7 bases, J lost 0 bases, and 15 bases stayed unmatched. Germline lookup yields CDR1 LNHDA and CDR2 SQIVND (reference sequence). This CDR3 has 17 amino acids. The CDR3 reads CASKGISPGGNSYEQYF. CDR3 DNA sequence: TGTGCCAGTAAGGGGATTTCACCGGGGGGAAACTCCTACGAGCAGTACTTC.

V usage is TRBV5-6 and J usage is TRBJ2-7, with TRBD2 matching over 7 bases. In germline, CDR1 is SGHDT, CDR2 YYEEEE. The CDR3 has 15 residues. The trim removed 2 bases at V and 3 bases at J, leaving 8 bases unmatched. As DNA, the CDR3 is TGTGCCAGCAGCTTTTCAGCGGGGAGACACTACGAGCAGTACTTC. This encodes CASSFSAGRHYEQYF.

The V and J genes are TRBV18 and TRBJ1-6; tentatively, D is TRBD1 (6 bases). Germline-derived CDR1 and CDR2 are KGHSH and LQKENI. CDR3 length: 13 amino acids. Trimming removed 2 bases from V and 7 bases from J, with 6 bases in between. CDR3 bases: TGTGCCAGCTCACCAACAGGGAATTCACCCCTCCACTTT. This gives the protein CASSPTGNSPLHF.

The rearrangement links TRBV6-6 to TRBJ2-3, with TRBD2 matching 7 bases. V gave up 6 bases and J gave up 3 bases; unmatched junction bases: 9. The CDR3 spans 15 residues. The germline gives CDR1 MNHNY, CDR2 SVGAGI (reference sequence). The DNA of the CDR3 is TGTGCCAGCAGAACCGGGGGACTACTTACAGATACGCAGTATTTT. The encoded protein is CASRTGGLLTDTQYF.

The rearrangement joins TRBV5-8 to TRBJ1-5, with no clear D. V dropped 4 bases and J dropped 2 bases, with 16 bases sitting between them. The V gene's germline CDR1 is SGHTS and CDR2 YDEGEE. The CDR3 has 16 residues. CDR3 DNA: TGTGCCAGCAGCCGTGGGTTTAGCCGCGGCAATCAGCCCCAGCATTTT. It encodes CASSRGFSRGNQPQHF.

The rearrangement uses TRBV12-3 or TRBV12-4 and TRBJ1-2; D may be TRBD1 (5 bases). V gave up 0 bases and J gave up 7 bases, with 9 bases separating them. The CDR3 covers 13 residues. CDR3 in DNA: TGTGCCAGCAGTTTAGCGGCGGGGCTTGGCTACACCTTC. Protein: CASSLAAGLGYTF.

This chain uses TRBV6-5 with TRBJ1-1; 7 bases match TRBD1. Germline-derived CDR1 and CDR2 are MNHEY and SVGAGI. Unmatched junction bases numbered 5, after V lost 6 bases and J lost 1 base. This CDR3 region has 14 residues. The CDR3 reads CASRSWDRNTEAFF. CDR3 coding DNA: TGTGCCAGCAGGAGTTGGGACAGGAACACTGAAGCTTTCTTT.

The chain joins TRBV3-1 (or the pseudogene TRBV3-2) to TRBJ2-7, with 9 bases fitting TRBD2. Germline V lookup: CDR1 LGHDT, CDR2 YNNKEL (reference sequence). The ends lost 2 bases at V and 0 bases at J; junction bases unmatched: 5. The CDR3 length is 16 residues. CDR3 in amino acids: CASSQHLREGSYEQYF. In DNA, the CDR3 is TGTGCCAGCAGCCAACATCTGCGGGAGGGCTCCTACGAGCAGTACTTC.

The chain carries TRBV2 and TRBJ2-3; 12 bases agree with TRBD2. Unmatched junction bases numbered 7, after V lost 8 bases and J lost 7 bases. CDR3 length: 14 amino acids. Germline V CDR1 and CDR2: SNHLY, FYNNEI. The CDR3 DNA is TGTGCCAGCGGGCCTAGCGGGGGGGCTTATACGCAGTATTTT. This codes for CASGPSGGAYTQYF.

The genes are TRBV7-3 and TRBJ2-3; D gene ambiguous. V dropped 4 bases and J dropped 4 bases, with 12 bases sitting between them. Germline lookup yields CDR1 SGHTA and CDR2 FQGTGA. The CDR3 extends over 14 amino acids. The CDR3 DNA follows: TGTGCCAGCAGCTCCCTCCCTAGGTCAGATACGCAGTATTTT. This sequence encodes CASSSLPRSDTQYF.

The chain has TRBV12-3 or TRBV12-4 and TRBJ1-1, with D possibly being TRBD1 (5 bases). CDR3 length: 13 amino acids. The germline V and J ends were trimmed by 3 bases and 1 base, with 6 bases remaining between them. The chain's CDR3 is CASSFQGNTEAFF. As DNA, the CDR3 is TGTGCCAGCAGTTTTCAGGGGAACACTGAAGCTTTCTTT.

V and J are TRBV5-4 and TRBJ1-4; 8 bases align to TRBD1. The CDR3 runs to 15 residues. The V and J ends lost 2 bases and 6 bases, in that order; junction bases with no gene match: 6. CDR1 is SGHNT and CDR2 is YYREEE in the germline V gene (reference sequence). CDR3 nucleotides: TGTGCCAGCAGCTTAGGTCCACAGGGGGATGAAAAACTGTTTTTT. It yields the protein CASSLGPQGDEKLFF.

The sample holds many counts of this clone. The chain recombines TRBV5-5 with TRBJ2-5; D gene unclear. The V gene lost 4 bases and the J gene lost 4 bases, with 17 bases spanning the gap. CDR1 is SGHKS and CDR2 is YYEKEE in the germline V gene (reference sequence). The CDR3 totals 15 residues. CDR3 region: CASSPTSGRGETQYF. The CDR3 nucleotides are TGTGCCAGCAGCCCAACCTCGGGTCGCGGAGAGACCCAGTACTTC.

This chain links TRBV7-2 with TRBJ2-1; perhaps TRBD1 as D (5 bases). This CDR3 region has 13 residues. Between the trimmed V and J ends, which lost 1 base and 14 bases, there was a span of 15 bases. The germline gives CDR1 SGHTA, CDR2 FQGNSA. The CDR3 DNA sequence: TGTGCCAGCAGCTTAGGGGGCTCTGTGGAAGAGTTCTTC. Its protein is CASSLGGSVEEFF.

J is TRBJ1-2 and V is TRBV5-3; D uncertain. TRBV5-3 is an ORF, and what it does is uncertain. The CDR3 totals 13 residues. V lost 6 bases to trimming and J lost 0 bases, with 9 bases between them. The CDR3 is CARNQKTNYGYTF. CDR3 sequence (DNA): TGTGCCAGAAATCAGAAAACTAACTATGGCTACACCTTC.

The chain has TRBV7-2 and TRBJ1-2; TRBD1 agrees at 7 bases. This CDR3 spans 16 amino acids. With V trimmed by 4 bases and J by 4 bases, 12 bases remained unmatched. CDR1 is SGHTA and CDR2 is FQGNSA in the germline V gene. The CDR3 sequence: CASSSGTGVAFYGYTF. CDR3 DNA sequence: TGTGCCAGCAGCTCCGGTACAGGGGTGGCCTTCTATGGCTACACCTTC.

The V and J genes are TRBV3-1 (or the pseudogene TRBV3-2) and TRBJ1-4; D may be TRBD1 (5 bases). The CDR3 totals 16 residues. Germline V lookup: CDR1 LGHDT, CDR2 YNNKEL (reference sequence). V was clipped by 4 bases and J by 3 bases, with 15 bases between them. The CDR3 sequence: CASSPPVGAANEKLFF. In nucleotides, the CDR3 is TGTGCCAGCAGCCCGCCCGTAGGGGCAGCTAATGAAAAACTGTTTTTT.

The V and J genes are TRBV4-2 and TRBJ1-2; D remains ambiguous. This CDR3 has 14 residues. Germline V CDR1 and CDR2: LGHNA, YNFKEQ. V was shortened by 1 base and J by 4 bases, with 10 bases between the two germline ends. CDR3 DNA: TGTGCCAGCAGCCAAGGGGCGGGAATCTATGGCTACACCTTC. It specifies CASSQGAGIYGYTF.

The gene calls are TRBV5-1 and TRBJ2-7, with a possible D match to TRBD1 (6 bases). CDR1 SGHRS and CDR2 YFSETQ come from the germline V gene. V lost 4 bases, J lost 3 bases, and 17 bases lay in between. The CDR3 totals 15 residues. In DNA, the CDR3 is TGCGCCAGCAGCAGAACAGGGATGGGATACTACGAGCAGTACGTC. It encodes CASSRTGMGYYEQYV.

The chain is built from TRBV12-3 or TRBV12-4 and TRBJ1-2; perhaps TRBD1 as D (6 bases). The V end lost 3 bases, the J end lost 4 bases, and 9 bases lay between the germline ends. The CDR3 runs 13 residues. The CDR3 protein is CASSLQGIYGYTF. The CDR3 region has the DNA TGTGCCAGCAGTTTGCAGGGGATCTATGGCTACACCTTC.

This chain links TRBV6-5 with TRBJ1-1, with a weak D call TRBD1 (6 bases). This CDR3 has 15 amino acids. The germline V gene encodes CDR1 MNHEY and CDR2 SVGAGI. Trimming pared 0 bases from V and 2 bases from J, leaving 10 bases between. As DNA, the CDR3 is TGTGCCAGCAGTTACTCGTCGGGGGGCAACACTGAAGCTTTCTTT. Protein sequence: CASSYSSGGNTEAFF.

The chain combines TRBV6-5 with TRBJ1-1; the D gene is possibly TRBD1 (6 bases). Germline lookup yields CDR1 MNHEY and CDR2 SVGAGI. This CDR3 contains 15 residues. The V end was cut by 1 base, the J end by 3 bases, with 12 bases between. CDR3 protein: CASSYLGARDTEAFF. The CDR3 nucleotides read TGTGCCAGCAGTTACTTGGGGGCGCGGGACACTGAAGCTTTCTTT.

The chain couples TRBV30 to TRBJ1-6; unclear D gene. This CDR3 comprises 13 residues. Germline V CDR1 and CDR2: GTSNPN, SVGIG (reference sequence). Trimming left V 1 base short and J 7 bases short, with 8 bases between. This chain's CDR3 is CAWSEAQNSPLHF. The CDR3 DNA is TGTGCCTGGAGTGAGGCACAGAATTCACCCCTCCACTTT.

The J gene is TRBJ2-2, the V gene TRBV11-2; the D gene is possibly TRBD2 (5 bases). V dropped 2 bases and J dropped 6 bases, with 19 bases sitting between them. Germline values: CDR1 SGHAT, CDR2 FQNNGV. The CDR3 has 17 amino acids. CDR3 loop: CASSLSALEGISGELFF. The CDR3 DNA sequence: TGTGCCAGCAGCTTATCTGCGCTTGAGGGAATCTCCGGGGAGCTGTTTTTT.

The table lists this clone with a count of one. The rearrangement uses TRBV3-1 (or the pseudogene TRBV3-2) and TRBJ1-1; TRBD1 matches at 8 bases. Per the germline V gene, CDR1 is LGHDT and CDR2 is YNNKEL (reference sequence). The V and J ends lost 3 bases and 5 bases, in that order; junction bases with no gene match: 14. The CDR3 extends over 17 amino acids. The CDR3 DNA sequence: TGTGCCAGCAGCCAGCTCCTACGGACAGGGAGAGGGACTGAAGCTTTCTTT. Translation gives CASSQLLRTGRGTEAFF.

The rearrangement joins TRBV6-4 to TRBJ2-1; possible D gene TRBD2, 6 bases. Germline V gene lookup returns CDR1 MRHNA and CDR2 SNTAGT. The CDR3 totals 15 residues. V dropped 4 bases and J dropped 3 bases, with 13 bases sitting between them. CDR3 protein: CASSALASDYNEQFF. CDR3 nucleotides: TGTGCCAGCAGTGCCCTGGCTAGCGACTACAATGAGCAGTTCTTC.

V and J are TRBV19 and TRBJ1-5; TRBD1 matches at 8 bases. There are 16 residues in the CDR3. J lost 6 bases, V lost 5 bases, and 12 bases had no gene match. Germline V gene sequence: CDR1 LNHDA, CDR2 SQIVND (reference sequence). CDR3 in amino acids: CASSPQGALIGQPQHF. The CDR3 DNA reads TGTGCCAGTAGTCCCCAGGGGGCCCTGATCGGTCAGCCCCAGCATTTT. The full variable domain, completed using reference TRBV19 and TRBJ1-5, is DGGITQSPKYLFRKEGQNVTLSCEQNLNHDAMYWYRQDPGQGLRLIYYSQIVNDFQKGDIAEGYSVSREKKESFPLTVTSAQKNPTAFYLCASSPQGALIGQPQHFGDGTRLSIL.

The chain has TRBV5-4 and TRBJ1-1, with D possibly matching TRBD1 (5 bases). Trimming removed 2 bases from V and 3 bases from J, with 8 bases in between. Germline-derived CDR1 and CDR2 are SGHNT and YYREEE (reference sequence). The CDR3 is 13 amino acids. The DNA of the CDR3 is TGTGCCAGCAGCTTAGGGGCAGACACTGAAGCTTTCTTT. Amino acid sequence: CASSLGADTEAFF. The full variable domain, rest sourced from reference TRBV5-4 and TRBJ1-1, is ETGVTQSPTHLIKTRGQQVTLRCSSQSGHNTVSWYQQALGQGPQFIFQYYREEENGRGNFPPRFSGLQFPNYSSELNVNALELDDSALYLCASSLGADTEAFFGQGTRLTVV.